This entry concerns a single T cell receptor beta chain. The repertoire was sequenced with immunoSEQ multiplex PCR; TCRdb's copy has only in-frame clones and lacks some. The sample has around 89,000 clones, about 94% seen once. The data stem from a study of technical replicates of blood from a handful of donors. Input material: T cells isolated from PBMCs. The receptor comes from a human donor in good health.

This CDR3 reads CASSYEGPIEYGYTF. CDR3 sequence (DNA): TGTGCCAGCAGTTACGAGGGCCCGATTGAATATGGCTACACCTTC. The gene calls are TRBV6-6 and TRBJ1-2; D remains unclear. Germline V gives CDR1 MNHNY, CDR2 SVGAGI (reference sequence). Trimming cost V 2 bases and J 5 bases, with 15 bases left between them. The CDR3 runs 15 residues.